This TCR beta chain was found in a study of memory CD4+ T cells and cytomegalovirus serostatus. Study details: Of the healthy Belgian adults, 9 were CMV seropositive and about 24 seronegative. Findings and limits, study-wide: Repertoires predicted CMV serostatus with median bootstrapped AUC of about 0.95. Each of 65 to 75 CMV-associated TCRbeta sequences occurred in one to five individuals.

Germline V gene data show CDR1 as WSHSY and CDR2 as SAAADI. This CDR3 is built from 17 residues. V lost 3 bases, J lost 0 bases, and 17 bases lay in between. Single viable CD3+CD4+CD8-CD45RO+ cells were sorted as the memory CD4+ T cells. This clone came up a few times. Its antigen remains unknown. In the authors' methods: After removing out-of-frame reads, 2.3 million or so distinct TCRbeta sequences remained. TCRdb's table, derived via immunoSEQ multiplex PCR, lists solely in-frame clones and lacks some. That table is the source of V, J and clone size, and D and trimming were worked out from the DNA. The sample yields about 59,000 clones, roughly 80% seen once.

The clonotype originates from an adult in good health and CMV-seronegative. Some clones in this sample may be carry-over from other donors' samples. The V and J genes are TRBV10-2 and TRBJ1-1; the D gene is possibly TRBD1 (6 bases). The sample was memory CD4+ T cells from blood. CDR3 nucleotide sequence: TGCGCCAGCAGTGAACGTATGGGGGCGGGGATGAACACTGAAGCTTTCTTT. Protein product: CASSERMGAGMNTEAFF.